The 20 T cell receptor beta chains below were found in one sample sequenced in a study of T cell repertoires in cytomegalovirus infection. TCRdb re-called the reads through MiXCR, storing one row per CDR3 protein. The sample has 110,000 to 150,000 distinct CDR3 sequences; 6.5% are singletons. Sequences were obtained from PBMCs. These TCRs come from a human donor in good health (CMV status not recorded). Some clones in this sample may be carry-over from other donors' samples.

This clonotype was found many times. The V gene is TRBV29-1, the J gene TRBJ1-3; the D is unclear. V was cut by 6 bases and J by 2 bases, with 14 bases left in between. CDR3 length equals 14 residues. Germline loops: CDR1 SQVTM, CDR2 ANQGSEA. The chain's CDR3 is CSVLVRATGNTIYF. CDR3 bases: TGCAGCGTCCTCGTCCGGGCTACTGGAAACACCATATATTTT.

This clonotype was picked up a small number of times. At one end the junction does not follow the germline gene, possibly because of a read error. The chain carries TRBV18 and TRBJ2-3, with D possibly TRBD1 on 6 matching bases. Germline lookup yields CDR1 KGHSH and CDR2 LQKENI. CDR3 length: 14 amino acids. The CDR3 coding sequence is TGTGCCAGCTCAGCACCTACAGGGCCAGATACGCAGTATTTT. Translation gives CASSAPTGPDTQYF.

The CDR3 region is CASSDRTMGTEAFF. The CDR3 DNA sequence: TGTGCCAGCAGCGACAGGACGATGGGCACTGAAGCTTTCTTT. The chain links TRBV6-6 to TRBJ1-1; tentative D call: TRBD1 (6 bases). This CDR3 has 14 residues. CDR1 is MNHNY and CDR2 is SVGAGI in the germline V gene (reference sequence). V lost 6 bases and J lost 4, with 15 bases in between.

This clonotype has more than one count but fewer than ten. V and J are TRBV10-3 and TRBJ1-3; TRBD1 might be the D (5 bases). The CDR3 length is 14 residues. V shed 9 bases and J shed 0 bases, with 12 bases lying between them. The germline CDR1 and CDR2 sequences are ENHRY and SYGVKD. The CDR3 nucleotides are TGTGCCATATCCGGGACGGACTCTGGAAACACCATATATTTT. Translated, it gives CAISGTDSGNTIYF.

The table lists this clonotype with many counts. The chain combines TRBV7-8 with TRBJ2-4, with 8 nucleotides matching TRBD1. The V gene end was trimmed by 5 bases and the J gene end by 5 bases; junction bases not matched to a gene: 5. From germline, CDR1 is SGHVS and CDR2 FQNEAQ. CDR3 length: 14 amino acids. CDR3 protein: CASSRGQGQNIQYF. As DNA, the CDR3 is TGTGCCAGCAGCCGTGGACAGGGCCAAAACATTCAGTACTTC.

This chain connects TRBV7-8 to TRBJ1-6; tentative D call: TRBD1 (5 bases). Germline V gene lookup returns CDR1 SGHVS and CDR2 FQNEAQ. Trimming removed 1 base from V and 14 bases from J, with 15 bases in between. CDR3 size: 14 residues. The CDR3 reads CASSLVPTGIALHF. CDR3 in DNA: TGTGCCAGCAGCTTAGTTCCAACAGGAATAGCCCTCCACTTT.

The chain has TRBV20-1 and TRBJ2-3; 7 bases match TRBD1. This CDR3 is built from 14 residues. Germline CDR1 is DFQATT and CDR2 is SNEGSKA (reference sequence). V lost 7 bases and J lost 4; bases outside the gene matches: 11. CDR3 coding DNA: TGCAGTGGACAGGGCTACGTGGGCGCAGATACGCAGTATTTT. Protein product: CSGQGYVGADTQYF.

The chain joins TRBV7-2 to TRBJ2-2, with D perhaps assigned TRBD1 or TRBD2 (6 bases each). The CDR3 is 14 amino acids. Trimming removed 10 bases from V and 4 bases from J, with 16 bases in between. Germline values: CDR1 SGHTA, CDR2 FQGNSA. The CDR3 is CAKSSGAVTGELFF. In DNA form, the CDR3 reads TGTGCCAAGAGTTCGGGGGCAGTCACCGGGGAGCTGTTTTTT.

This clonotype was seen many times. The rearrangement uses TRBV7-2 and TRBJ2-3; possibly TRBD2 for D (6 bases). Germline V lookup: CDR1 SGHTA, CDR2 FQGNSA. The CDR3 loop spans 15 amino acids. Trimming took off 4 bases at V and 0 bases at J, with 11 bases between the two ends. Written as DNA, the CDR3 is TGTGCCAGCAGCTCCGCAGGGACTAGCACAGATACGCAGTATTTT. It specifies CASSSAGTSTDTQYF.

The V gene is TRBV27, the J gene TRBJ1-1; a weak D match, TRBD1 (5 bases). Germline-derived CDR1 and CDR2 are MNHEY and SMNVEV (reference sequence). The CDR3 contains 15 residues. Trimming left V 3 bases short and J 5 bases short, with 16 bases between. CDR3 loop: CASSFQGIGRTEAFF. The CDR3 DNA follows: TGTGCCAGCAGTTTTCAGGGAATCGGGCGAACTGAAGCTTTCTTT.

This clonotype has only a few counts. The J gene is TRBJ1-5, the V gene TRBV6-2 or TRBV6-3, with TRBD1 as a possible D gene (5 bases). V was shortened by 7 bases and J by 2 bases, with 12 bases between the two germline ends. The CDR3 loop spans 14 amino acids. Germline CDR1 reads MNHEY; CDR2 reads SVGEGT. The CDR3 is CASTGAAGNQPQHF. The CDR3 coding sequence is TGTGCCAGCACCGGGGCAGCCGGCAATCAGCCCCAGCATTTT.

This clonotype was detected ten times or more. The chain uses TRBV7-9 and TRBJ2-5; 10 bases are shared with TRBD2. This CDR3 has 13 amino acids. The V gene end was trimmed by 5 bases and the J gene end by 3 bases; junction bases not matched to a gene: 0. The germline CDR1 and CDR2 sequences are SEHNR and FQNEAQ (reference sequence). For the CDR3, the DNA is TGTGCCAGCAGCACTAGCGGGGAAGAGACCCAGTACTTC. This encodes CASSTSGEETQYF.

This rearrangement joins TRBV19 to TRBJ2-1, with 9 bases aligning to TRBD2. Germline V gene data show CDR1 as LNHDA and CDR2 as SQIVND (reference sequence). This CDR3 has 14 amino acids. The J segment lost 5 bases and the V segment lost 7 bases, leaving 6 bases of the junction unmatched. The CDR3 loop is CASKGGGANNEQFF. CDR3 coding DNA: TGTGCCAGTAAGGGCGGGGGGGCCAACAATGAGCAGTTCTTC.

This clonotype was detected a few times. The V call is TRBV5-1, the J call TRBJ1-2; D gene ambiguous. The length of the CDR3 is 17 residues. CDR1 is SGHRS and CDR2 is YFSETQ in the germline V gene. V lost 4 bases to trimming and J lost 5 bases, with 24 bases between them. The CDR3 reads CASSESLSSGGSYGYTF. For the CDR3, the DNA is TGCGCCAGCAGCGAATCATTAAGCAGCGGAGGGTCTTATGGCTACACCTTC. The complete variable domain, with remaining parts taken from reference TRBV5-1 and TRBJ1-2, reads KAGVTQTPRYLIKTRGQQVTLSCSPISGHRSVSWYQQTPGQGLQFLFEYFSETQRNKGNFPGRFSGRQFSNSRSEMNVSTLELGDSALYLCASSESLSSGGSYGYTFGSGTRLTVV.

There are many counts of this clonotype. The chain links TRBV5-4 to TRBJ2-1, with D uncertain. Germline-derived CDR1 and CDR2 are SGHNT and YYREEE (reference sequence). The CDR3 consists of 14 residues. V was cut by 4 bases and J by 5 bases, with 13 bases left in between. The CDR3 bases are TGTGCCAGCAGCCTCGGGCCCGTTGACAATGAGCAGTTCTTC. Translated: CASSLGPVDNEQFF.

This clonotype was counted at least ten times. The V call is TRBV7-2, the J call TRBJ2-3, with 9 bases fitting TRBD1. Germline lookup yields CDR1 SGHTA and CDR2 FQGNSA. The trim removed 5 bases at V and 2 bases at J, leaving 8 bases unmatched. The CDR3 is made up of 16 amino acids. In DNA form, the CDR3 reads TGTGCCAGCAGCGATACCGGGACAGGGCCCACAGATACGCAGTATTTT. The encoded protein is CASSDTGTGPTDTQYF.

The sample holds many counts of this clonotype. V and J are TRBV4-1 and TRBJ2-5; 7 positions agree with TRBD2. The CDR3 loop spans 14 amino acids. The ends lost 1 base at V and 4 bases at J; junction bases unmatched: 3. The V gene's germline CDR1 is MGHRA and CDR2 YSYEKL. The DNA for the CDR3 is TGCGCCAGCAGCCAAGCTAGCGGAGGAGAGACCCAGTACTTC. As protein: CASSQASGGETQYF.

This clonotype appeared many times. The chain is built from TRBV20-1 and TRBJ1-1; D call uncertain. Between the trimmed V and J ends, which lost 6 bases and 5 bases, there was a span of 16 bases. This CDR3 comprises 13 residues. The germline gives CDR1 DFQATT, CDR2 SNEGSKA (reference sequence). The DNA of the CDR3 is TGCAGTGCCGTCGGGGATCCGGGGACTGAAGCTTTCTTT. As protein: CSAVGDPGTEAFF.

This clonotype was counted ten times or more. This chain joins TRBV7-6 and TRBJ2-5, with D hard to call. Between the trimmed V and J ends, which lost 1 base and 4 bases, there was a span of 13 bases. Looked up from germline, CDR1 is SGHVS and CDR2 is FNYEAQ. This CDR3 has 15 residues. This chain's CDR3 is CASSLVPGPGETQYF. DNA of the CDR3: TGTGCCAGCAGCTTAGTTCCCGGGCCTGGAGAGACCCAGTACTTC.

The table lists this clonotype with many counts. The chain uses TRBV28 and TRBJ1-5; 9 bases line up with TRBD1. The V gene end was trimmed by 4 bases and the J gene end by 6 bases; junction bases not matched to a gene: 10. The CDR3 has 16 residues. Germline values: CDR1 MDHEN, CDR2 SYDVKM. CDR3: CASSSGTGSVRQPQHF. CDR3 in DNA: TGTGCCAGCAGTTCCGGGACAGGGTCCGTGCGTCAGCCCCAGCATTTT.